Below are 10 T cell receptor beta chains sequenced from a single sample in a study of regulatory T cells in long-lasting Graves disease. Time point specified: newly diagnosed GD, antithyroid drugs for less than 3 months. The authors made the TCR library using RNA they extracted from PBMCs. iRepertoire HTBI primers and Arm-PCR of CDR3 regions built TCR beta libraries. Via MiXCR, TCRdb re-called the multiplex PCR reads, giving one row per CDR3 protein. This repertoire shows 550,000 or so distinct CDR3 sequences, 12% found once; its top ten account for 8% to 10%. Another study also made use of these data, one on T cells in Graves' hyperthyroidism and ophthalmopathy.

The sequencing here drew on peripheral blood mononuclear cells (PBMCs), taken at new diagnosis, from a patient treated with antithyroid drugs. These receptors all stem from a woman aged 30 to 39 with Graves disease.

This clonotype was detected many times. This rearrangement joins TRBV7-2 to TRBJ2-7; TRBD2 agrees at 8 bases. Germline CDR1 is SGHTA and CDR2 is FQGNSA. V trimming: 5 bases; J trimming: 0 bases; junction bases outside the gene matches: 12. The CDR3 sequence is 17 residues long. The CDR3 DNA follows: TGTGCCAGCAGCCCGAGAGGCCCACTAGCGGTCTCCTACGAGCAGTACTTC. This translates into CASSPRGPLAVSYEQYF.

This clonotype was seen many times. This chain's CDR3 is CASSQDPGGDYGYTF. The CDR3 DNA reads as TGTGCCAGCAGCCAAGATCCCGGTGGAGACTATGGCTACACCTTC. V is TRBV3-1 and J is TRBJ1-2; unclear D gene. This CDR3 spans 15 amino acids. Germline V lookup: CDR1 LGHDT, CDR2 YNNKEL (reference sequence). The ends were cut back, 0 bases at V and 3 bases at J, with 11 bases in the middle.

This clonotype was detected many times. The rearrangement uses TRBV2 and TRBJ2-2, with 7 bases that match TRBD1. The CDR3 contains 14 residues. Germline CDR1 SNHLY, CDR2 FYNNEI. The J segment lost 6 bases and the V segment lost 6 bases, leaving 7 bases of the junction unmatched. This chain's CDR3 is CASRRQGSAGELFF. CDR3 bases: TGTGCCAGCAGGCGACAGGGATCGGCCGGGGAGCTGTTTTTT.

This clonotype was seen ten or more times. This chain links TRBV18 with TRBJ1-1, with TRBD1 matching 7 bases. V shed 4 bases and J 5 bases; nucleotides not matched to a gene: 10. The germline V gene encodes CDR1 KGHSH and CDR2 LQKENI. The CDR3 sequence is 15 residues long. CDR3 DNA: TGTGCCAGCTCACGCGGACAGGCCCTTCGGACTGAAGCTTTCTTT. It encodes CASSRGQALRTEAFF.

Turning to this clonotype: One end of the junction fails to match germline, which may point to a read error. CDR3 in amino acids: CASSVDRTEQFF. The CDR3 nucleotides read TGTGCCAGCAGCGTAGACAGGACCGAGCAGTTCTTC. The genes are TRBV11-3 and TRBJ2-1, with D tentatively TRBD1 (6 bases). The CDR3 contains 12 residues. The germline gives CDR1 SGHNT, CDR2 YENEEA.

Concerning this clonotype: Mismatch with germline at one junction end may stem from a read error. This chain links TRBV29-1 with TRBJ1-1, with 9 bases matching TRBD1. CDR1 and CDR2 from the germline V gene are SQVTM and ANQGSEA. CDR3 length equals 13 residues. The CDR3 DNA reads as TGCAGCGTTCAAGACAGGGGGTACACTGAAGCTTTCTTT. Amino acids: CSVQDRGYTEAFF.

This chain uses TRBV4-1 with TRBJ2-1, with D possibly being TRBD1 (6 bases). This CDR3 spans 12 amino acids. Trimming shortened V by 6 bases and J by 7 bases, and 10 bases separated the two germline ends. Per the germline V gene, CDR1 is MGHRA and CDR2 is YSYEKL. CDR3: CASRSDRNEQFF. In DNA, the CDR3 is TGCGCCAGCAGGAGTGACAGGAATGAGCAGTTCTTC.

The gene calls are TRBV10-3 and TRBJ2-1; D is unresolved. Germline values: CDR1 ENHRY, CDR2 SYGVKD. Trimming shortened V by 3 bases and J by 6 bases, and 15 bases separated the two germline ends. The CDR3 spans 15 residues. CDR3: CAISEDSERVNEQFF. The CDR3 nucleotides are TGTGCCATCAGTGAAGACTCTGAGCGAGTCAATGAGCAGTTCTTC.

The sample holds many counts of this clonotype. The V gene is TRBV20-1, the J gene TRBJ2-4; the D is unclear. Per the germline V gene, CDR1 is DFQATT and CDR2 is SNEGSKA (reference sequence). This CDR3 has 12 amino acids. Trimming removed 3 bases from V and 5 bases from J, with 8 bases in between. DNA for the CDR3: TGCAGTGCTAGTGGTGCTCAAAACATTCAGTACTTC. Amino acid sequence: CSASGAQNIQYF.

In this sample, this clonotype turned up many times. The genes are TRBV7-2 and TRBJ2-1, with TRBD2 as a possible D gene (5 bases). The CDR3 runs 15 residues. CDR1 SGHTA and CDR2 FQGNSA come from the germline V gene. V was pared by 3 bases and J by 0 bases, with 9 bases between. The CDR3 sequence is CASSFGLFSYNEQFF. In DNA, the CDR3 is TGTGCCAGCAGCTTTGGACTCTTCTCCTACAATGAGCAGTTCTTC.